This entry is about one TCR beta chain. This entry comes from a study of CD8 T cells in Susac syndrome. Reverse transcription used roughly 0.45 to 1 ug RNA and random hexamers. The method of amplification for TCR beta CDR3 was immunoSEQ multiplex PCR, covering 54 Vbeta and 13 Jbeta. TCRdb processed the immunoSEQ multiplex PCR reads anew with MiXCR; each CDR3 protein has one entry. The sample has 300,000 or so distinct CDR3 sequences, around 90% seen once. This CDR3 spans 14 amino acids. With 2 bases removed from V and 5 bases from J, the gap between germline ends came to 15 bases. Germline V gene data show CDR1 as GTSNPN and CDR2 as SVGIG (reference sequence).

The rearrangement joins TRBV30 to TRBJ1-2, with D hard to call. The TCR sequence derives from a human donor with multiple sclerosis. Material: CD4+ T cells from PBMCs. The CDR3 DNA is TGTGCCTGGAGTCAACCTCCGGCGGTATATGGCTACACCTTC. Translated, it gives CAWSQPPAVYGYTF.